This T cell receptor beta chain was identified during a study of blood T cell repertoires in COVID-19. Turning to the study itself: COVID-19 samples collected from the United States, Italy and Spain covered acute and convalescent phases. Sources were T cells, B-cell-depleted T cells, or PBMCs; the material itself was cDNA or gDNA.

Original methodology: Amplification with reference gene primers provided the estimates of nucleated cell counts. Clones were sequenced by immunoSEQ multiplex PCR, and TCRdb holds only the in-frame ones, with some missing. The V and J calls and clone size were taken over from that table, and D and trimming were inferred from the DNA. This table holds about 85,000 clones, roughly 86% found once. This CDR3 has 12 amino acids. V lost 5 bases and J 10 bases, leaving 14 bases between the germline ends. CDR1 and CDR2 (germline): LNHNV, YYDKDF (reference sequence). The chain couples TRBV15 to TRBJ1-2; D is unresolved. The specimen sequenced was peripheral blood. This TCR was sampled from an elderly woman with acute or convalescent COVID-19. The CDR3 DNA reads as TGTGCCACCAGCTCCCATGAGACATTCTACACCTTC. The encoded protein is CATSSHETFYTF.